The next 14 T cell receptor beta chains were all read from a single sample in a study of OX40 agonist ivuxolimab in advanced cancers. Assay: immunoSEQ multiplex PCR; the TCRdb copy retains only in-frame clones and omits some. The table has about 61,000 clones, around 92% seen once. The sample consisted of CD4+ or CD8+ T cells sorted from blood, taken in a trial of the OX40 agonist ivuxolimab. These receptors were obtained from an adult with an advanced solid tumor such as melanoma, head and neck, liver or kidney cancer.

The chain links TRBV6-5 to TRBJ2-3, with 10 bases lining up with TRBD1. CDR1 and CDR2 (germline): MNHEY, SVGAGI. This CDR3 comprises 14 residues. J was trimmed by 4 bases and V by 6 bases; bases with no gene match: 4. CDR3 in amino acids: CASRLGQGADTQYF. CDR3 nucleotides: TGTGCCAGCAGATTAGGACAGGGGGCAGATACGCAGTATTTT.

The chain joins TRBV11-2 to TRBJ1-5; no clear D gene. The germline V gene has CDR1 SGHAT and CDR2 FQNNGV. V gave up 5 bases and J gave up 2 bases, with 10 bases separating them. The CDR3 extends over 14 amino acids. The CDR3: CASSPALGNQPQHF. As DNA, the CDR3 is TGTGCCAGCAGCCCGGCCCTCGGCAATCAGCCCCAGCATTTT.

The V gene is TRBV4-2, the J gene TRBJ1-4, with D possibly matching TRBD1 (5 bases). Deletions cut 0 bases from V and 8 bases from J, with 13 bases between. This CDR3 has 15 residues. Germline lookup yields CDR1 LGHNA and CDR2 YNFKEQ. CDR3 sequence (DNA): TGTGCCAGCAGCCAAGAGCGAGGGACGGTGGAAAAACTGTTTTTT. Translation gives CASSQERGTVEKLFF.

The V gene is TRBV6-6, the J gene TRBJ2-7, with 7 bases lining up with TRBD1. CDR1 and CDR2 (germline): MNHNY, SVGAGI (reference sequence). The J segment lost 7 bases and the V segment lost 7 bases, leaving 16 bases of the junction unmatched. The CDR3 has 15 residues. CDR3 sequence reads: CASINRDSGSTEQYV. DNA of the CDR3: TGTGCCAGCATTAACAGGGACAGCGGCTCTACGGAGCAGTACGTC.

This chain connects TRBV2 to TRBJ2-7; D uncertain. The V gene lost 6 bases and the J gene lost 2 bases, with 2 bases spanning the gap. The CDR3 totals 10 residues. In germline, CDR1 is SNHLY, CDR2 FYNNEI. The CDR3 nucleotides read TGTGCCAGCAGCCCCTACGAGCAGTACGTC. Translated, it gives CASSPYEQYV.

This clone was seen only once. The chain carries TRBV9 and TRBJ2-5; 9 nucleotides agree with TRBD1. Germline CDR1 SGDLS, CDR2 YYNGEE. The CDR3 spans 16 residues. Trimming cost V 0 bases and J 5 bases; bases outside gene matches: 8. DNA for the CDR3: TGTGCCAGCAGCGTAGGGGGACAGGGATCTTTCGAGACCCAGTACTTC. Its protein is CASSVGGQGSFETQYF.

This chain joins TRBV30 and TRBJ1-6; the D is unclear. Germline CDR1 and CDR2: GTSNPN and SVGIG (reference sequence). This CDR3 spans 12 amino acids. Deletions cut 4 bases from V and 5 bases from J, with 6 bases between. The CDR3 sequence is CAWMKNNSPLHF. CDR3 nucleotide sequence: TGTGCCTGGATGAAGAATAATTCACCCCTCCACTTT.

The chain uses TRBV7-8 and TRBJ1-3; D ambiguous. The CDR3 is made up of 16 amino acids. V dropped 5 bases and J dropped 4 bases, with 18 bases sitting between them. Germline-derived CDR1 and CDR2 are SGHVS and FQNEAQ. This chain's CDR3 is CASSRGLGRFGNTIYF. Written as DNA, the CDR3 is TGTGCCAGCAGCCGGGGTCTAGGGCGATTCGGAAACACCATATATTTT.

This clone showed up just a few times. V and J are TRBV10-2 and TRBJ2-1; D is undetermined. CDR3 length: 12 residues. Deletions cut 7 bases from V and 3 bases from J, with 7 bases between. CDR1 WSHSY and CDR2 SAAADI come from the germline V gene. The DNA for the CDR3 is TGCGCCAGCACCAACAGCTACAATGAGCAGTTCTTC. It encodes CASTNSYNEQFF.

The chain couples TRBV29-1 to TRBJ2-2; no reliable D call. Germline lookup yields CDR1 SQVTM and CDR2 ANQGSEA. V gave up 5 bases and J gave up 6 bases, with 16 bases separating them. This CDR3 is built from 14 residues. Written as DNA, the CDR3 is TGCAGCGTTACAACCGGGCCCCGACCCGGGGAGCTGTTTTTT. It specifies CSVTTGPRPGELFF.

This clone was counted a few times. The sample holds other DNA sequences that translate to the same CDR3. The chain couples TRBV7-3 to TRBJ2-1; 10 nucleotides agree with TRBD2. Per germline, CDR1 SGHTA and CDR2 FQGTGA. V was clipped by 2 bases and J by 7 bases; unmatched bases: 5. This CDR3 region has 15 residues. CDR3 bases: TGTGCCAGCAGCTTAGTCCTAGCGGGAGCGAATGAGCAGTTCTTC. It codes for CASSLVLAGANEQFF.

V gene TRBV4-2 combines with J gene TRBJ1-1; possibly TRBD1 for D (5 bases). V was trimmed by 4 bases and J by 6 bases, leaving 12 bases between them. In germline, CDR1 is LGHNA, CDR2 YNFKEQ. CDR3 length: 13 amino acids. Here the CDR3 DNA reads TGTGCCAGCAGCCCAGGTGGGGGGGCTGAAGCTTTCTTT. It yields the protein CASSPGGGAEAFF.

The V gene is TRBV11-2, the J gene TRBJ2-1, with a weak D call TRBD1 (5 bases). Looked up from germline, CDR1 is SGHAT and CDR2 is FQNNGV. The V end was cut by 3 bases, the J end by 6 bases, with 9 bases between. CDR3 length: 13 residues. In DNA form, the CDR3 reads TGTGCCAGCAGCTTCCTAGGGGCCAATGAGCAGTTCTTC. This codes for CASSFLGANEQFF.

The genes are TRBV4-1 and TRBJ1-2; D is undetermined. CDR3 length equals 13 residues. Looked up from germline, CDR1 is MGHRA and CDR2 is YSYEKL. V was trimmed by 4 bases and J by 5 bases, leaving 11 bases between them. The CDR3 sequence is CASSPRKGYGYTF. Here the CDR3 DNA reads TGCGCCAGCAGCCCCCGGAAGGGTTATGGCTACACCTTC.